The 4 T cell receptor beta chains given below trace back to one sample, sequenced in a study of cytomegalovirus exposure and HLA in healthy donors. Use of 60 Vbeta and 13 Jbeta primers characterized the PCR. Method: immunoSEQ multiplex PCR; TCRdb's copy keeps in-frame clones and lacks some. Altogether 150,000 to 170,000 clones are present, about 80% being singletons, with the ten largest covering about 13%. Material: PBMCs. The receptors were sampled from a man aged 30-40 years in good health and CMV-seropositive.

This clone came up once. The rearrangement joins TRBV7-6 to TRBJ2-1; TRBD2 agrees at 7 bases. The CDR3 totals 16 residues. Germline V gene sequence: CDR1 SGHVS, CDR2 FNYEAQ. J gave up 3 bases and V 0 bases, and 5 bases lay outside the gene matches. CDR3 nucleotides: TGTGCCAGCAGCTTAGCGGGGCGGGAGCACTACAATGAGCAGTTCTTC. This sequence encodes CASSLAGREHYNEQFF.

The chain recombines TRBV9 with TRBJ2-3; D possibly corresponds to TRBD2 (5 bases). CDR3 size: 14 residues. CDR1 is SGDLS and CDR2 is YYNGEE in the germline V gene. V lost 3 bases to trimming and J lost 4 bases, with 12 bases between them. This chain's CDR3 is CASSAEVVADTQYF. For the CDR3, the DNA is TGTGCCAGCAGCGCGGAGGTTGTGGCAGATACGCAGTATTTT.

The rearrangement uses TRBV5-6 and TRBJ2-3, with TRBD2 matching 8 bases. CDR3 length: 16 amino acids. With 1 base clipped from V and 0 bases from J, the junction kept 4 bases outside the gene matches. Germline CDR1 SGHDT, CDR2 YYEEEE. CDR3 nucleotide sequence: TGTGCCAGCAGCTTGTTTCAGCGGGAGAGCACAGATACGCAGTATTTT. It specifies CASSLFQRESTDTQYF.

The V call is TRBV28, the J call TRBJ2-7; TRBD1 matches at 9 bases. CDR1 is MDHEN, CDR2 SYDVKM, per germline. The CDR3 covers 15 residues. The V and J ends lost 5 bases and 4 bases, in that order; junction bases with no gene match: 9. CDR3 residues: CASSITPGQGYEQYF. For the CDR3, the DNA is TGTGCCAGCAGTATAACTCCGGGACAGGGATACGAGCAGTACTTC.